The entry that follows covers one T cell receptor beta chain sequence. The data were produced by immunoSEQ multiplex PCR, yet TCRdb's version contains in-frame clones alone and is incomplete. The table records 150,000 or so clones, roughly 76% of them present only once. The data stem from a study of blood T cell repertoires in COVID-19. About the research overall: Researchers got acute and convalescent COVID-19 samples from the United States, Italy and Spain. From T cells, B-cell-depleted T cells, or PBMCs came the material, which was cDNA or gDNA.

The V segment lost 4 bases and the J segment 8 bases; nucleotides outside the gene matches: 11. Per the germline V gene, CDR1 is SGHNT and CDR2 is YYREEE (reference sequence). The CDR3 is 15 residues long. The J gene is TRBJ1-4, the V gene TRBV5-4, with 7 nucleotides matching TRBD1. Sequenced material: peripheral blood. The receptor was derived from a human donor with acute or convalescent COVID-19. The donor label of this sample is uncertain. The CDR3 protein is CASSLKGGEGEKLFF. CDR3 DNA sequence: TGTGCCAGCAGCCTCAAAGGGGGCGAGGGAGAAAAACTGTTTTTT.